This entry describes one T cell receptor beta chain. The sample contains more than one DNA sequence encoding this CDR3. Libraries were prepared by immunoSEQ multiplex PCR; TCRdb keeps only in-frame clonotypes and omits some of them. The table shows 400,000 to 450,000 clones, with 75% to 95% occurring only once. This entry belongs to a study of control samples from healthy donors and cancer patients. The length of the CDR3 is 13 residues. V was pared by 1 base and J by 4 bases, with 7 bases between. Germline V lookup: CDR1 SGHTA, CDR2 FQGTGA. The source of this sequence is a man aged 35 to 55 with head and neck cancer. The chain joins TRBV7-3 to TRBJ1-1; no firm D call. Sequencing was performed on PBMCs. CDR3 loop: CASSLSRGTEAFF. The CDR3, as DNA: TGTGCCAGCAGCTTAAGCCGGGGCACTGAAGCTTTCTTT.